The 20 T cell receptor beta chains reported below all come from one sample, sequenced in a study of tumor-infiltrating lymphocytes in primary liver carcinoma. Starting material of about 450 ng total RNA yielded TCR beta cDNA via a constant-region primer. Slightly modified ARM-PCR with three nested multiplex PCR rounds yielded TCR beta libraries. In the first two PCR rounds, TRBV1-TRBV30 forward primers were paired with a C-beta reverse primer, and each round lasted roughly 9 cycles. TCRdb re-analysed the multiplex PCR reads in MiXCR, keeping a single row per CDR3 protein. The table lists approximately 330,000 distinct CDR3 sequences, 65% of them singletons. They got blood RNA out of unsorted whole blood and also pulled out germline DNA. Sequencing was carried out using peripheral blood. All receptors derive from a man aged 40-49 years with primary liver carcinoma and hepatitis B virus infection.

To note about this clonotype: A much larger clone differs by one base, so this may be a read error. The CDR3 protein is CASGFVQGPQYF. The CDR3 nucleotides are TGTGCTAGTGGTTTTGTACAAGGACCGCAGTATTTT. The chain recombines TRBV12-5 with TRBJ2-3, with no clear D. There are 12 residues in the CDR3. Germline CDR1 and CDR2: LGHNT and FRNRAP. V lost 3 bases and J 10 bases, leaving 11 bases between the germline ends.

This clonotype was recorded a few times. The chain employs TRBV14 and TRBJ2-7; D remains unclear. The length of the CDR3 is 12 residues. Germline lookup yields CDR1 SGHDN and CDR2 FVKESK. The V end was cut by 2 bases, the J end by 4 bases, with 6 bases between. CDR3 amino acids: CASSQSAYEQYF. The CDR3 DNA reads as TGTGCCAGCAGCCAATCAGCATACGAGCAGTACTTC.

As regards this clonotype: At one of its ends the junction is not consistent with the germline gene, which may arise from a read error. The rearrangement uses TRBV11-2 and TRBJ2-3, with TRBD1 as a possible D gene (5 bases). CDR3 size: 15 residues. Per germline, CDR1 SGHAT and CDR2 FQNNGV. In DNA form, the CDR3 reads TGTACCAGCAGCCAGGGTCAGATAAGCTTCTATACGCAGTATTTT. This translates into CTSSQGQISFYTQYF.

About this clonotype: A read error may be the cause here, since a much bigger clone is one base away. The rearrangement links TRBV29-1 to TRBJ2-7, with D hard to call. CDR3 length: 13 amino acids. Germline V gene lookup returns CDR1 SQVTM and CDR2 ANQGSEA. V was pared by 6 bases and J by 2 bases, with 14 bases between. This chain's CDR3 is CSVLHAITYEQYF. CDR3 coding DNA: TGCAGCGTCCTACACGCAATCACCTACGAGCAGTACTTC.

The DNA of the CDR3 is TGTGCCAGCAGCTCAATAGCCCAGACCCAGTACTTC. Residues: CASSSIAQTQYF. V and J are TRBV11-2 and TRBJ2-5; no reliable D call. V lost 4 bases to trimming and J lost 6 bases, with 9 bases between them. This CDR3 comprises 12 residues. CDR1 is SGHAT, CDR2 FQNNGV, per germline.

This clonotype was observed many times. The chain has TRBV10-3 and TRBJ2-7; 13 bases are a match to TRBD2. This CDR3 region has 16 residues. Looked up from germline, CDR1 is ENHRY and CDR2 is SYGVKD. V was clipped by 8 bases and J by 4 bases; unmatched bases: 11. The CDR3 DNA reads TGTGCCATCCCACTAGCGGGAGGGCCTTACCCTTACGAGCAGTACTTC. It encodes CAIPLAGGPYPYEQYF.

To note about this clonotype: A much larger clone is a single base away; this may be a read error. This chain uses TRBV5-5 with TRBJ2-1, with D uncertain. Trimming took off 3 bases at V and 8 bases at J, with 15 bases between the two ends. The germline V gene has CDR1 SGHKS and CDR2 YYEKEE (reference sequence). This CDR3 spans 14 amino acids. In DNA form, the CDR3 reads TGTGCCAGCAGCTATATGTTGGCTGGGGATGAGCAGTTCTTC. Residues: CASSYMLAGDEQFF.

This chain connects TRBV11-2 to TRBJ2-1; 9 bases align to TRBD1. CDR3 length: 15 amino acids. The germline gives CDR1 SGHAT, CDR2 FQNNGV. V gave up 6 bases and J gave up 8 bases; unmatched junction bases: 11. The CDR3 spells CASRRTGEGGDEQFF. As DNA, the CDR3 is TGTGCCAGCAGGCGGACAGGGGAGGGTGGTGATGAGCAGTTCTTC. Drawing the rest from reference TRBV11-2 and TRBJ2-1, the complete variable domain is EAGVAQSPRYKIIEKRQSVAFWCNPISGHATLYWYQQILGQGPKLLIQFQNNGVVDDSQLPKDRFSAERLKGVDSTLKIQPAKLEDSAVYLCASRRTGEGGDEQFFGPGTRLTVL.

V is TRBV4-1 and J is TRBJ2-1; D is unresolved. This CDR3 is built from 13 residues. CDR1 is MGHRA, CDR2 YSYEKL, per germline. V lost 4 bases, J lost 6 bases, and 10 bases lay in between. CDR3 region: CASSLLLVNEQFF. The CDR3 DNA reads TGCGCCAGCAGCCTATTATTAGTCAATGAGCAGTTCTTC.

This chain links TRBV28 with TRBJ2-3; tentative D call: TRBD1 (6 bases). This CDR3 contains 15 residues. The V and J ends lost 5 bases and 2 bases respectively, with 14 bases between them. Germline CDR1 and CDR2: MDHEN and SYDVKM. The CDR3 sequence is CASSLTQGPTDTQYF. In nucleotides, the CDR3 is TGTGCCAGCAGTCTAACGCAGGGGCCCACAGATACGCAGTATTTT.

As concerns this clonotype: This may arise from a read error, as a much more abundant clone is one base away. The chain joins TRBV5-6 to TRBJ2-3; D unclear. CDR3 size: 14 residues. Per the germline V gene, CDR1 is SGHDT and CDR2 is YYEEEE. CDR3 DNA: TGTGCCAGCAGAATGAACGGCAGGCAAAATACGCATTATTTT. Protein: CASRMNGRQNTHYF.

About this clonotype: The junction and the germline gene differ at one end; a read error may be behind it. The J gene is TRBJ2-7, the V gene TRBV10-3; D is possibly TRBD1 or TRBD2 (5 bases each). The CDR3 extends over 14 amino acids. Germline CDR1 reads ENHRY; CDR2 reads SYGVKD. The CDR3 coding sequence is TGTTCCATCTGGAGCCCCTCCGGGACGTACGAGCAGTACTTC. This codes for CSIWSPSGTYEQYF.

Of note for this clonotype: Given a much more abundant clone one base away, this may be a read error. In nucleotides, the CDR3 is TGTGCCAGCAGTGGTCGCACGGGTCCCACCTTC. It encodes CASSGRTGPTF. The chain employs TRBV6-1 and TRBJ1-2; no reliable D call. The length of the CDR3 is 11 residues. V dropped 4 bases and J dropped 13 bases, with 13 bases sitting between them. Germline V gene lookup returns CDR1 MNHNS and CDR2 SASEGT.

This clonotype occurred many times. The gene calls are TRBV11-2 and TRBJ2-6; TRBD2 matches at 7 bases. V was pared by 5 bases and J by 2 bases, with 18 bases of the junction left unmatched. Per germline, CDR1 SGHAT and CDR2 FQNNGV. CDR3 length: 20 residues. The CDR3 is CASSKTLLGGLSPGANVLTF. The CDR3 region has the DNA TGTGCCAGCAGCAAAACCCTCCTTGGGGGACTAAGTCCTGGGGCCAACGTCCTGACTTTC.

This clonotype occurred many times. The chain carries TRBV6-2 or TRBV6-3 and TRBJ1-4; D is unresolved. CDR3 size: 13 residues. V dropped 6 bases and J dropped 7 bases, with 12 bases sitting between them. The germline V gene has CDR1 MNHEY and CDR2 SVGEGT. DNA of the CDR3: TGTGCCAGCAGGACTACTCAAGGTGAAAAACTGTTTTTT. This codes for CASRTTQGEKLFF.

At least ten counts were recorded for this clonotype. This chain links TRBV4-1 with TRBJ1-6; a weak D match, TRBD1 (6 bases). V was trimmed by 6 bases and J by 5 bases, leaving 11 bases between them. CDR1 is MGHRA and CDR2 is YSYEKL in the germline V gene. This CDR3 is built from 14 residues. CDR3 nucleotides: TGCGCCAGCAGTCGACAGGCCAATAATTCACCCCTCCACTTT. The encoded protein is CASSRQANNSPLHF.

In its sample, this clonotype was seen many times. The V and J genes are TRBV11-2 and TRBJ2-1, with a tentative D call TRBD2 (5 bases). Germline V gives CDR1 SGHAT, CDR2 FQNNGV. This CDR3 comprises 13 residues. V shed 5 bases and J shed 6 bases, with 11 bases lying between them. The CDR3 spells CASSPGRGNEQFF. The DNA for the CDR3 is TGTGCCAGCAGCCCAGGTCGGGGCAATGAGCAGTTCTTC.

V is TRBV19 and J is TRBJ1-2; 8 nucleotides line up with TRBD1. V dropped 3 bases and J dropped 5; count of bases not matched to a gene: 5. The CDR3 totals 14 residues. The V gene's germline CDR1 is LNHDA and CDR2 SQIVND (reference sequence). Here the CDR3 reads CASSISGGWYGYTF. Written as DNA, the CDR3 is TGTGCCAGTAGTATTTCAGGGGGCTGGTATGGCTACACCTTC.

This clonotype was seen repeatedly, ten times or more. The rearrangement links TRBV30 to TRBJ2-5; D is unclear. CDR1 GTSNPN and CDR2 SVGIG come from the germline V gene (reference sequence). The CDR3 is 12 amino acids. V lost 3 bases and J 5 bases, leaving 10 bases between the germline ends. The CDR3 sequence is CAWSDVRETQYF. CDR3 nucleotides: TGTGCCTGGAGCGACGTGAGGGAGACCCAGTACTTC.

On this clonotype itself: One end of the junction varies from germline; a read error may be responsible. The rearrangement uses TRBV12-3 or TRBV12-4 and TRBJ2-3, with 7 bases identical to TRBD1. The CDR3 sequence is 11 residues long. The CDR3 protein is CASRGTDAQYF. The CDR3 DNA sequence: TGCGCCAGCAGGGGGACAGATGCGCAGTATTTT.